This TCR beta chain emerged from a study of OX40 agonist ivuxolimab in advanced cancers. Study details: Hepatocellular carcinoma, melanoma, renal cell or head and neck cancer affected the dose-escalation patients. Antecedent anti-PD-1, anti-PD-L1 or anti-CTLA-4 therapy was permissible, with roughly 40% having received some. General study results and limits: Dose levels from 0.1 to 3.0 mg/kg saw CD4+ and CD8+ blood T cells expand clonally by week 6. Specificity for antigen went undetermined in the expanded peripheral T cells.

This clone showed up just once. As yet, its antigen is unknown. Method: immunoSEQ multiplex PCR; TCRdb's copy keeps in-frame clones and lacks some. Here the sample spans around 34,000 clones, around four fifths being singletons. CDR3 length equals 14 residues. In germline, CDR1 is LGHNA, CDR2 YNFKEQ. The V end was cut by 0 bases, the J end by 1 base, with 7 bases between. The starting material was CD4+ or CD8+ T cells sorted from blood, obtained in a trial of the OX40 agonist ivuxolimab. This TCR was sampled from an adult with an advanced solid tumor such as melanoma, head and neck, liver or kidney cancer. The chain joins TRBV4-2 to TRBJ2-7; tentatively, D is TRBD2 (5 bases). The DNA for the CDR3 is TGTGCCAGCAGCCAAGACGGGGAGTCCTACGAGCAGTACTTC. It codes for CASSQDGESYEQYF.